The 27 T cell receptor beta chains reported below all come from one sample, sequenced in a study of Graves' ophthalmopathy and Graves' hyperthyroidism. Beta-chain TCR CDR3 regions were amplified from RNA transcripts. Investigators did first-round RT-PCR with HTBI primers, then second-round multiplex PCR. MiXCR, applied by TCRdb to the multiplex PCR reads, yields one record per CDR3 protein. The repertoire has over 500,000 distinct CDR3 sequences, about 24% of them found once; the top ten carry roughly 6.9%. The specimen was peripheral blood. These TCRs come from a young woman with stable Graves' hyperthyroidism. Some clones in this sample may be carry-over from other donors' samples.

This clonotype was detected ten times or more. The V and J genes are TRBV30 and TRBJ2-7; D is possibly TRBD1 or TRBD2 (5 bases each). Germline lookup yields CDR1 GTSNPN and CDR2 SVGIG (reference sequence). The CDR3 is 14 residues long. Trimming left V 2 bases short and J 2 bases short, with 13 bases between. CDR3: CAWSLEGPAYEQYF. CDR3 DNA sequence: TGTGCCTGGAGTCTTGAGGGACCCGCCTACGAGCAGTACTTC. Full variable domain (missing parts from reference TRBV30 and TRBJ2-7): SQTIHQWPATLVQPVGSPLSLECTVEGTSNPNLYWYRQAAGRGLQLLFYSVGIGQISSEVPQNLSASRPQDRQFILSSKKLLLSDSGFYLCAWSLEGPAYEQYFGPGTRLTVT.

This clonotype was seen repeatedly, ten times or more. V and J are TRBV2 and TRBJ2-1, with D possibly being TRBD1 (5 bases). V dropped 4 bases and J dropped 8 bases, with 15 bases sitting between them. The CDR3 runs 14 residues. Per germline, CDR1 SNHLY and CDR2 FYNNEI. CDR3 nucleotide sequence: TGTGCCAGCAGTGGTCAGGGCATTAAGGATGAGCAGTTCTTC. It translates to CASSGQGIKDEQFF.

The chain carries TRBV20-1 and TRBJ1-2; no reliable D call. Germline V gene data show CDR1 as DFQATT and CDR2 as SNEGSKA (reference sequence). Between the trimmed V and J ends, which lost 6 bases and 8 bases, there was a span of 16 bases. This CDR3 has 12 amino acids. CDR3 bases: TGCAGTGCCCGAACTTTAGGGCCGGGCTACACCTTC. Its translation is CSARTLGPGYTF.

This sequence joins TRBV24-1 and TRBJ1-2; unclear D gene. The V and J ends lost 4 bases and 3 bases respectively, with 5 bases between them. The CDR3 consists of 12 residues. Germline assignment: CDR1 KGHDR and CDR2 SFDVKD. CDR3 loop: CATSDNDYGYTF. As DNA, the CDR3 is TGTGCCACCAGTGACAATGACTATGGCTACACCTTC.

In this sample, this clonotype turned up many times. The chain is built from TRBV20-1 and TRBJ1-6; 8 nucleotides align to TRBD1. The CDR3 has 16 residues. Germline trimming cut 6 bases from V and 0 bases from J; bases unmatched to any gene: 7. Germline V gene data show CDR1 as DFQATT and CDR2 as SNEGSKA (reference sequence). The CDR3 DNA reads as TGCAGTGCAACGGACAGGGCCAGCTCCTATAATTCACCCCTCCACTTT. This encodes CSATDRASSYNSPLHF.

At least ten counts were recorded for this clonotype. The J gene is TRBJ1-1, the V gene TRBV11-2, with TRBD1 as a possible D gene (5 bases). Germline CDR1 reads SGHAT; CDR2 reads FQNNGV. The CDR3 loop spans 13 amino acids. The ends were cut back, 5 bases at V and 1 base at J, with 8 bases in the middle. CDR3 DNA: TGTGCCAGCAGCAAACAGGAGAACACTGAAGCTTTCTTT. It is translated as CASSKQENTEAFF.

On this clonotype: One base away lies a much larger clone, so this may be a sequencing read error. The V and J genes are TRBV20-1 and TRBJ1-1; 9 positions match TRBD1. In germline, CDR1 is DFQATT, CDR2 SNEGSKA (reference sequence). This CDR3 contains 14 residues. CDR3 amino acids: CSAISGTGSTEACF. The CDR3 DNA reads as TGCAGTGCTATATCCGGGACAGGGTCCACTGAAGCTTGCTTT.

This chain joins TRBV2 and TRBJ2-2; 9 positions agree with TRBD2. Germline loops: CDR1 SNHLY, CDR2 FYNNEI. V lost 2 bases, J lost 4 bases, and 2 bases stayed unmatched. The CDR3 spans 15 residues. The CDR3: CASSEWREGTGELFF. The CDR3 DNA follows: TGTGCCAGCAGTGAATGGCGGGAGGGCACCGGGGAGCTGTTTTTT.

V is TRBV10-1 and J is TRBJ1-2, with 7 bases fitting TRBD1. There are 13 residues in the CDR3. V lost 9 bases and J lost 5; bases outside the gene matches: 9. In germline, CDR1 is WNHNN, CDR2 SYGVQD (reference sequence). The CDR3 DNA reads TGCGCCAGGGTCGGGACAGTCCCTTATGGCTACACCTTC. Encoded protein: CARVGTVPYGYTF.

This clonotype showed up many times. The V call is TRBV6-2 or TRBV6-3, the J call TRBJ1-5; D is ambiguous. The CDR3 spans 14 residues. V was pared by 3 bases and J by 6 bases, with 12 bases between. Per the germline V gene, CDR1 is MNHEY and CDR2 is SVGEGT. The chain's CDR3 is CASSYGSLPQPQHF. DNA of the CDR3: TGTGCCAGCAGTTATGGCTCCCTGCCTCAGCCCCAGCATTTT.

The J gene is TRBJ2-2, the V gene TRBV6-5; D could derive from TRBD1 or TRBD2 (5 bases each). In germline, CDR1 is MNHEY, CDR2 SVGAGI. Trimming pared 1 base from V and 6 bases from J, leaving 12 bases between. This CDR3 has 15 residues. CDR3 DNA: TGTGCCAGCAGTTACTGGGACCGAGTCTCCGGGGAGCTGTTTTTT. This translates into CASSYWDRVSGELFF.

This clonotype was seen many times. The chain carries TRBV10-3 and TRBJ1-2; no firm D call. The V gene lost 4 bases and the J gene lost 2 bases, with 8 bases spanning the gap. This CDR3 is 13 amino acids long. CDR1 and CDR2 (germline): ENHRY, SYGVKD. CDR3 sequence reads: CAISATENYGYTF. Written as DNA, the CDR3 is TGTGCCATCAGTGCTACAGAAAACTATGGCTACACCTTC.

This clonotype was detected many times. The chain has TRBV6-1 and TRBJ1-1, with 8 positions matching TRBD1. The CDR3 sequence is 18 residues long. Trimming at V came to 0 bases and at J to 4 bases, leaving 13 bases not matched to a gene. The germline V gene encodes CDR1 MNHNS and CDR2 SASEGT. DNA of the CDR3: TGTGCCAGCAGTGAAGCCTGGATTACAGGGGGTTGGGTCACTGAAGCTTTCTTT. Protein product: CASSEAWITGGWVTEAFF.

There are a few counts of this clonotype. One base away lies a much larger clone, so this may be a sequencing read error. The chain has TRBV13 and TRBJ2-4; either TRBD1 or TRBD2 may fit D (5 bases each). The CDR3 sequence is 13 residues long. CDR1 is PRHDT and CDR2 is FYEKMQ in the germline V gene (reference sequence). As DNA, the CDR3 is TGTGCCAGCAGTTTCGGGGACGAAAACATTAAGTACTTC. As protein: CASSFGDENIKYF.

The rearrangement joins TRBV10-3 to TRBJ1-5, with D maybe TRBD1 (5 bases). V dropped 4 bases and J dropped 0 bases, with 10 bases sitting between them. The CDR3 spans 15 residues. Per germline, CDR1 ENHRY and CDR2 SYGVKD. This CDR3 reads CAISARGTSNQPQHF. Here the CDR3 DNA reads TGTGCCATCAGTGCCCGGGGCACTAGCAATCAGCCCCAGCATTTT.

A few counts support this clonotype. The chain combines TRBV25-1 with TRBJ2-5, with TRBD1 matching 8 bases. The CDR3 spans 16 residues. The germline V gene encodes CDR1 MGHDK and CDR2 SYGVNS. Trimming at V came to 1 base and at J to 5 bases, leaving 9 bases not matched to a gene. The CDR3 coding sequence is TGTGCCAGCAGTGAATCAGCGCGGACAGGGAGGGAGACCCAGTACTTC. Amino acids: CASSESARTGRETQYF.

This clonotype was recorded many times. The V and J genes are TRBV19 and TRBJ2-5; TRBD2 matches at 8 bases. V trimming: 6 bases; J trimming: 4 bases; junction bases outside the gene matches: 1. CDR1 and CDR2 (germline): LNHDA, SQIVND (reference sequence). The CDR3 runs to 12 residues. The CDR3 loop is CASRLAGETQYF. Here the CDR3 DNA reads TGTGCCAGTAGGCTAGCGGGAGAGACCCAGTACTTC. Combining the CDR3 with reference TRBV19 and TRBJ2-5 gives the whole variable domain DGGITQSPKYLFRKEGQNVTLSCEQNLNHDAMYWYRQDPGQGLRLIYYSQIVNDFQKGDIAEGYSVSREKKESFPLTVTSAQKNPTAFYLCASRLAGETQYFGPGTRLLVL.

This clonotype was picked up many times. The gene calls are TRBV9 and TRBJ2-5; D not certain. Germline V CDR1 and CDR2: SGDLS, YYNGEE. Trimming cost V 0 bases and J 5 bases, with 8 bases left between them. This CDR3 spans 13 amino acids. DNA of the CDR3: TGTGCCAGCAGCGTAGGTAACTTTGAGACCCAGTACTTC. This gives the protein CASSVGNFETQYF. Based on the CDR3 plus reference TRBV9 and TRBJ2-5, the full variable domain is DSGVTQTPKHLITATGQRVTLRCSPRSGDLSVYWYQQSLDQGLQFLIQYYNGEERAKGNILERFSAQQFPDLHSELNLSSLELGDSALYFCASSVGNFETQYFGPGTRLLVL.

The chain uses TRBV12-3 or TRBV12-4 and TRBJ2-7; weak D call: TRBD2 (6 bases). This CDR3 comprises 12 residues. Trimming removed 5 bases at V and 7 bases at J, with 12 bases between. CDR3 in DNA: TGTGCCAGCAGTCCCGGGACTTGGGAGCAGTACTTC. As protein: CASSPGTWEQYF.

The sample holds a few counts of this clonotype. CDR3 in DNA: TGTGCCAGCAGAGATCCCTCGGGGGACCATTCACCCCTCCACTTT. It translates to CASRDPSGDHSPLHF. The chain combines TRBV6-1 with TRBJ1-6, with D possibly matching TRBD1 (5 bases). This CDR3 comprises 15 residues. The germline CDR1 and CDR2 sequences are MNHNS and SASEGT. The germline V and J ends were trimmed by 6 bases and 8 bases, with 17 bases remaining between them.

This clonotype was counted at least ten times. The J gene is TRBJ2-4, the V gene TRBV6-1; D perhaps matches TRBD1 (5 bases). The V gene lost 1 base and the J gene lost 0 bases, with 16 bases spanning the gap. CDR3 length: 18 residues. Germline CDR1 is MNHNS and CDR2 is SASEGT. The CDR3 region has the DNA TGTGCCAGCAGTGAAGAGCCCCGGCAGGGTGTAGCCAAAAACATTCAGTACTTC. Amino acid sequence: CASSEEPRQGVAKNIQYF.

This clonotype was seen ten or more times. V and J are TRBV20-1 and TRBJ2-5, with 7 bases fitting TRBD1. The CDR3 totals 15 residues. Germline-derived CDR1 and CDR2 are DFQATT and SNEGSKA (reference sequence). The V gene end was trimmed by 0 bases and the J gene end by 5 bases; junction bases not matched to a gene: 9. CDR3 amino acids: CSARDRGGRGETQYF. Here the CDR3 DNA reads TGCAGTGCTAGAGATCGAGGGGGCAGAGGGGAGACCCAGTACTTC.

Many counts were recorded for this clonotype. As DNA, the CDR3 is TGCAGTGCTAGAGAGACAGGGAGAAACGAGCAGTACTTC. Protein sequence: CSARETGRNEQYF. The chain joins TRBV20-1 to TRBJ2-7, with 7 bases that match TRBD1. V dropped 0 bases and J dropped 5; count of bases not matched to a gene: 4. This CDR3 comprises 13 residues. Germline assignment: CDR1 DFQATT and CDR2 SNEGSKA (reference sequence).

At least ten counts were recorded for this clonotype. The CDR3 reads CASSFRRAYEQYF. CDR3 nucleotides: TGTGCCAGCAGCTTCCGGAGGGCCTACGAGCAGTACTTC. The chain couples TRBV13 to TRBJ2-7; perhaps TRBD2 as D (6 bases). The V end lost 3 bases, the J end lost 2 bases, and 8 bases lay between the germline ends. CDR3 size: 13 residues. In germline, CDR1 is PRHDT, CDR2 FYEKMQ (reference sequence).

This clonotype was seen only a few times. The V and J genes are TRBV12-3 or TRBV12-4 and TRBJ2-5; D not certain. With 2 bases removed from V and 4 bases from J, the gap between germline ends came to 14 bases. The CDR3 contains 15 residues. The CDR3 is CASSLSTRWIETQYF. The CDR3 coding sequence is TGTGCCAGCAGTTTATCGACGAGGTGGATAGAGACCCAGTACTTC.

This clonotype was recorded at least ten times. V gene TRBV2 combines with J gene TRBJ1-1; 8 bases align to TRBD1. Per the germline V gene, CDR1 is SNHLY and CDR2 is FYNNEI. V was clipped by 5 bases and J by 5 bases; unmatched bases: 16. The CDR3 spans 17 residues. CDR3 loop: CASSRTGLGLGKTEAFF. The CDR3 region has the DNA TGTGCCAGCAGTCGGACAGGGCTGGGATTAGGGAAGACTGAAGCTTTCTTT.

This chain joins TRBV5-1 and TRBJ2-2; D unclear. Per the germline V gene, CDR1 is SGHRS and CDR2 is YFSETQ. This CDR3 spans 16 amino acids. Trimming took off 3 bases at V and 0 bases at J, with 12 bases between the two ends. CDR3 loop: CASSWPAGPNTGELFF. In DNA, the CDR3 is TGCGCCAGCAGCTGGCCGGCCGGCCCGAACACCGGGGAGCTGTTTTTT.